Presented here are 27 T cell receptor beta chains from one specimen sequenced in a study of shared clonotypes between healthy human individuals. Libraries were prepared by immunoSEQ multiplex PCR; TCRdb keeps only in-frame clonotypes and omits some of them. The sample lists 1 million to 1.3 million clones, 70% to 80% occurring once. The specimen sequenced was memory CD4+ T cells from PBMCs. This sample's subset: CD45RA-negative fraction. These receptors all stem from a man aged 18 to 29 in good health. Some clones in this sample may be carry-over from other donors' samples.

V gene TRBV7-8 combines with J gene TRBJ2-7, with TRBD1 matching 10 bases. CDR3 size: 14 residues. V lost 5 bases, J lost 4 bases, and 5 bases stayed unmatched. The germline V gene has CDR1 SGHVS and CDR2 FQNEAQ. Written as DNA, the CDR3 is TGTGCCAGCAGCCACCGGGACAGGGGTTACGAGCAGTACTTC. Translating gives CASSHRDRGYEQYF.

This sequence joins TRBV28 and TRBJ2-7; the D is unclear. V was pared by 6 bases and J by 10 bases, with 16 bases between. Per germline, CDR1 MDHEN and CDR2 SYDVKM. The CDR3 sequence is 12 residues long. Written as DNA, the CDR3 is TGTGCCAGCAGCCAAATTTGGGGTTACCAGTACTTC. Protein product: CASSQIWGYQYF.

The chain is built from TRBV28 and TRBJ1-4, with 10 bases identical to TRBD1. V lost 6 bases and J lost 7; bases outside the gene matches: 8. Germline CDR1 is MDHEN and CDR2 is SYDVKM. The CDR3 runs 15 residues. The CDR3 is CASRTPRDRGEKLFF. In DNA form, the CDR3 reads TGTGCCAGCAGGACCCCGCGGGACAGGGGTGAAAAACTGTTTTTT.

This clone showed up just once. The chain combines TRBV18 with TRBJ2-2, with D uncertain. The CDR3 extends over 14 amino acids. The V and J ends lost 5 bases and 9 bases respectively, with 16 bases between them. Germline-derived CDR1 and CDR2 are KGHSH and LQKENI. CDR3 region: CASSSTPVTRELFF. The CDR3 DNA reads TGTGCCAGCTCAAGTACCCCTGTTACCCGGGAGCTGTTTTTT.

The chain links TRBV15 to TRBJ2-3; 10 bases fit TRBD2. This CDR3 is built from 18 residues. After removal of 3 bases from V and 5 bases from J, the junction contained 14 bases not matched to a gene. Germline CDR1 reads LNHNV; CDR2 reads YYDKDF (reference sequence). The CDR3 coding sequence is TGTGCCACCAGCAGGGGAGCGGGAGGGCCTAGGGTGGGAGATACGCAGTATTTT. Translated, it gives CATSRGAGGPRVGDTQYF.

This clone was detected once. The CDR3 region has the DNA TGTGCCAGCCACCCCTCTGGGGCCAACGTCCTGACTTTC. Translating gives CASHPSGANVLTF. The chain couples TRBV27 to TRBJ2-6; no definite D call. The germline V gene encodes CDR1 MNHEY and CDR2 SMNVEV (reference sequence). The V gene lost 8 bases and the J gene lost 0 bases, with 5 bases spanning the gap. CDR3 length equals 13 residues.

The genes are TRBV7-9 and TRBJ2-4; 11 positions match TRBD2. J was trimmed by 0 bases and V by 5 bases; bases with no gene match: 6. This CDR3 has 17 residues. The V gene's germline CDR1 is SEHNR and CDR2 FQNEAQ (reference sequence). The DNA for the CDR3 is TGTGCCAGCAGCCCACCGGGACTAGCGGTAGCCAAAAACATTCAGTACTTC. Its protein product is CASSPPGLAVAKNIQYF.

The chain couples TRBV18 to TRBJ2-6; possibly TRBD1 for D (6 bases). Per the germline V gene, CDR1 is KGHSH and CDR2 is LQKENI. This CDR3 has 17 residues. V lost 5 bases to trimming and J lost 0 bases, with 14 bases between them. The CDR3 loop reads CASSVTGPGSGANVLTF. In DNA form, the CDR3 reads TGTGCCAGCTCAGTGACAGGACCCGGCTCTGGGGCCAACGTCCTGACTTTC.

This chain joins TRBV5-1 and TRBJ2-1; the D gene is possibly TRBD1 (5 bases). Germline assignment: CDR1 SGHRS and CDR2 YFSETQ. There are 13 residues in the CDR3. V shed 4 bases and J shed 7 bases, with 12 bases lying between them. CDR3 protein: CASSVQGVNEQFF. The CDR3 DNA follows: TGCGCCAGCAGCGTTCAGGGTGTGAATGAGCAGTTCTTC.

The chain combines TRBV6-6 with TRBJ2-2; D is unresolved. Per the germline V gene, CDR1 is MNHNY and CDR2 is SVGAGI (reference sequence). V gave up 7 bases and J gave up 1 base, with 13 bases separating them. CDR3 length: 15 amino acids. CDR3: CASTLVLENTGELFF. CDR3 DNA: TGTGCCAGCACTCTAGTCCTTGAGAACACCGGGGAGCTGTTTTTT.

This clone was counted once. This chain joins TRBV6-6 and TRBJ2-7; 8 bases align to TRBD1. The ends lost 5 bases at V and 2 bases at J; junction bases unmatched: 5. Germline V CDR1 and CDR2: MNHNY, SVGAGI (reference sequence). The CDR3 sequence is 14 residues long. The DNA for the CDR3 is TGTGCCAGCAGTCAGCCGGGACAGGCCTACGAGCAGTACTTC. It codes for CASSQPGQAYEQYF.

The chain carries TRBV9 and TRBJ2-1; possibly TRBD2 for D (6 bases). Germline CDR1 SGDLS, CDR2 YYNGEE. Deletions cut 0 bases from V and 5 bases from J, with 9 bases between. This CDR3 has 14 residues. CDR3 region: CASSVGGVNNEQFF. CDR3 in DNA: TGTGCCAGCAGCGTAGGGGGGGTAAACAATGAGCAGTTCTTC.

As for this clone: The likely explanation is a read error, given a far larger clone one base away. The same CDR3 arises from other DNA sequences in this sample as well. V usage is TRBV27 and J usage is TRBJ1-4, with D uncertain. CDR1 MNHEY and CDR2 SMNVEV come from the germline V gene (reference sequence). This CDR3 is 15 amino acids long. The CDR3 loop reads CASSLAPSINEKLFF. CDR3 DNA sequence: TGTGCCAGTAGTTTGGCGCCGTCAATCAATGAAAAACTGTTTTTT.

The table lists this clone with a count of one. This chain connects TRBV10-3 to TRBJ2-1, with D uncertain. This CDR3 is 15 amino acids long. The V end was cut by 3 bases, the J end by 0 bases, with 9 bases between. The V gene's germline CDR1 is ENHRY and CDR2 SYGVKD. DNA for the CDR3: TGTGCCATCAGTGAACAGATCAGCTCCTACAATGAGCAGTTCTTC. Encoded protein: CAISEQISSYNEQFF.

Written as DNA, the CDR3 is TGTGCCAGCAGTGTGGACAAACCTCAAACGCGCTACTTC. Its translation: CASSVDKPQTRYF. The chain joins TRBV2 to TRBJ2-7, with TRBD1 as a possible D gene (5 bases). The CDR3 totals 13 residues. CDR1 and CDR2 (germline): SNHLY, FYNNEI. V was pared by 4 bases and J by 13 bases, with 20 bases between.

The chain employs TRBV10-3 and TRBJ2-1, with 7 bases matching TRBD2. CDR3 length: 14 residues. CDR1 is ENHRY, CDR2 SYGVKD, per germline. The junction had 5 bases not matched to a gene; V was cut back by 4 bases and J by 5 bases. The CDR3 region has the DNA TGTGCCATCAGTGCCGGGACTAAGAACAATGAGCAGTTCTTC. It encodes CAISAGTKNNEQFF.

The rearrangement joins TRBV6-5 to TRBJ2-7, with a possible D match to TRBD1 (7 bases). Trimming took 8 bases from V and 2 from J, leaving 19 bases between them. Germline V gene data show CDR1 as MNHEY and CDR2 as SVGAGI. The CDR3 is 15 amino acids. The CDR3 DNA reads TGTGCCAGCTCGACGCGCGGGACAGTTACCTACGAGCAGTACTTC. It translates to CASSTRGTVTYEQYF.

V and J are TRBV11-1 and TRBJ2-3; no clear D. Trimming removed 5 bases from V and 0 bases from J, with 6 bases in between. The CDR3 consists of 13 residues. The germline gives CDR1 SGHAT, CDR2 FQDESV (reference sequence). The CDR3: CASSLGSTDTQYF. The DNA of the CDR3 is TGTGCCAGCAGCCTCGGGAGCACAGATACGCAGTATTTT.

This chain joins TRBV5-4 and TRBJ2-7; 8 nucleotides agree with TRBD1. The ends lost 0 bases at V and 3 bases at J; junction bases unmatched: 5. Per germline, CDR1 SGHNT and CDR2 YYREEE (reference sequence). This CDR3 is 15 amino acids long. The CDR3 loop reads CASSLAGQGIYEQYF. CDR3 DNA sequence: TGTGCCAGCAGCTTGGCTGGACAGGGAATCTACGAGCAGTACTTC.

The V and J genes are TRBV19 and TRBJ1-5, with D maybe TRBD1 (6 bases). Germline V gene lookup returns CDR1 LNHDA and CDR2 SQIVND (reference sequence). The CDR3 extends over 16 amino acids. Deletions cut 4 bases from V and 1 base from J, with 14 bases between. The CDR3 nucleotides are TGTGCCAGTAGTACAACCCTCGGGGGCAGCAATCAGCCCCAGCATTTT. Translation gives CASSTTLGGSNQPQHF.

On this clone: An end of the junction does not agree with germline; a read error may underlie this. The chain joins TRBV5-3 to TRBJ1-2, with D hard to call. TRBV5-3 is known as an ORF, though its function is uncertain. This CDR3 region has 14 residues. The CDR3 region is CASSLARAYDGYTF. The CDR3, as DNA: TGTGCCAGCAGCTTGGCCCGAGCTTACGATGGCTACACCTTC.

The chain joins TRBV28 to TRBJ1-2; D call uncertain. Trimming took 5 bases from V and 3 from J, leaving 16 bases between them. Per the germline V gene, CDR1 is MDHEN and CDR2 is SYDVKM. This CDR3 contains 15 residues. The CDR3 region is CASSPPLGVDYGYTF. The CDR3 DNA follows: TGTGCCAGCAGTCCCCCCCTCGGGGTAGACTATGGCTACACCTTC.

The chain carries TRBV9 and TRBJ2-7; 7 bases align to TRBD2. CDR1 SGDLS and CDR2 YYNGEE come from the germline V gene. Trimming at V came to 3 bases and at J to 7 bases, leaving 16 bases not matched to a gene. The CDR3 length is 16 residues. The CDR3, as DNA: TGTGCCAGCAGCGGAGGGGAGTGGGGAGGGCCTGGTGAGCAGTACTTC. It codes for CASSGGEWGGPGEQYF. Using reference TRBV9 and TRBJ2-7 for the parts outside the CDR3, the full variable domain is DSGVTQTPKHLITATGQRVTLRCSPRSGDLSVYWYQQSLDQGLQFLIQYYNGEERAKGNILERFSAQQFPDLHSELNLSSLELGDSALYFCASSGGEWGGPGEQYFGPGTRLTVT.

The chain couples TRBV30 to TRBJ2-2; D possibly corresponds to TRBD2 (5 bases). V lost 3 bases to trimming and J lost 1 base, with 18 bases between them. CDR3 length: 17 residues. Germline assignment: CDR1 GTSNPN and CDR2 SVGIG (reference sequence). The CDR3 region is CAWRVYSGSGNTGELFF. CDR3 in DNA: TGTGCCTGGAGAGTATATTCGGGAAGCGGGAACACCGGGGAGCTGTTTTTT.

The rearrangement uses TRBV4-3 and TRBJ1-2, with D unresolved. V was pared by 1 base and J by 2 bases, with 17 bases between. The CDR3 extends over 17 amino acids. Germline V gene lookup returns CDR1 LGHNA and CDR2 YSLEER. CDR3 nucleotide sequence: TGCGCCAGCAGCCAAGTAGTGGCCCAGAGAGGGAACTATGGCTACACCTTC. Encoded protein: CASSQVVAQRGNYGYTF.

J is TRBJ2-1 and V is TRBV2; maybe TRBD2 (6 bases). CDR1 and CDR2 (germline): SNHLY, FYNNEI. V was pared by 3 bases and J by 2 bases, with 8 bases between. CDR3 length: 14 residues. The CDR3 loop reads CASSEEGTYNEQFF. The CDR3 nucleotides are TGTGCCAGCAGTGAGGAGGGTACCTACAATGAGCAGTTCTTC.

The CDR3, as DNA: TGCGCCAGCAGCCAAGACGGATACGCCGGGGAGCTGTTTTTT. Protein product: CASSQDGYAGELFF. The chain links TRBV4-1 to TRBJ2-2; D gene ambiguous. There are 14 residues in the CDR3. The V end was cut by 0 bases, the J end by 6 bases, with 8 bases between. The germline V gene has CDR1 MGHRA and CDR2 YSYEKL.